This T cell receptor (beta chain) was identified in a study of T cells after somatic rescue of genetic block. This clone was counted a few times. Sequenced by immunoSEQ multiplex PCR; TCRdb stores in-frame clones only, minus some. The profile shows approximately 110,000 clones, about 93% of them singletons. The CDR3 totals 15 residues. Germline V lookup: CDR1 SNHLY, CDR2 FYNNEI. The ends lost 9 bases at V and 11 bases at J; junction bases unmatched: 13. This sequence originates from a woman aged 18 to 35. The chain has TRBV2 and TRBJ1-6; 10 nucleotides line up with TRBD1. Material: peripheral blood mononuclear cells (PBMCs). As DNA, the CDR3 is TGTGCCAGGGACCCTTGGGGACAGGGGATCACACCCCTCCACTTT. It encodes CARDPWGQGITPLHF.